Listed below are T cell receptor beta chains from one sample, sequenced in a study of blood T cell repertoires in COVID-19. Profiling relied on immunoSEQ multiplex PCR, and the TCRdb table lists in-frame clones only, not all of them. This table holds about 6,800 clones, 75% to 90% found once. The sample consisted of peripheral blood. The receptors come from a man older than 75 with active COVID-19. Each CDR3 is given with its conserved first and last residue. D genes are given only for firm matches. Rows give clone size only sometimes, using once, few, many, or a class for an expanded clone.

j_call: TRBJ1-1; d_call: .; v_call: TRBV19; clone_size: .; cdr3_nt: TGTGCCACCGCCGAGCGATACACTGAAGCTTTCTTT; cdr3_aa: CATAERYTEAFF
j_call: TRBJ2-5; d_call: .; v_call: TRBV6-1; clone_size: .; cdr3_nt: TGTGCCAGCAGTGAAGGTACGACAGGATGGTACTTC; cdr3_aa: CASSEGTTGWYF
j_call: TRBJ2-5; d_call: .; v_call: TRBV10-3; clone_size: .; cdr3_nt: TGTGCCATCAGTGATGGGGGCCACGAGACCCAGTACTTC; cdr3_aa: CAISDGGHETQYF
j_call: TRBJ2-7; d_call: .; v_call: TRBV4-2; clone_size: .; cdr3_nt: TGTGCCAGCAGCCAAGTCCTCCACCGTAGCGAGCAGTACTTC; cdr3_aa: CASSQVLHRSEQYF
j_call: TRBJ1-1; d_call: TRBD1; v_call: TRBV19; clone_size: once; cdr3_nt: TGTGCCAGTAGTATGGGACAGGGGGGGTACACTGAAGCTTTCTTT; cdr3_aa: CASSMGQGGYTEAFF
j_call: TRBJ2-5; d_call: .; v_call: TRBV3-1/TRBV3-2; clone_size: .; cdr3_nt: TGTGCCAGCAGCCAAGATCTAACCAACTCTAAAGAGACCCAGTACTTC; cdr3_aa: CASSQDLTNSKETQYF
j_call: TRBJ2-7; d_call: .; v_call: TRBV24-1; clone_size: .; cdr3_nt: TGTGCCACCGGAGGGAGCTCCTACGAGCAGTACTTC; cdr3_aa: CATGGSSYEQYF
j_call: TRBJ1-6; d_call: .; v_call: TRBV2; clone_size: .; cdr3_nt: TGTGCCAGCAGGGATAATAGGGGAAATTCACCCCTCCACTTT; cdr3_aa: CASRDNRGNSPLHF
j_call: TRBJ2-7; d_call: TRBD2; v_call: TRBV10-3; clone_size: .; cdr3_nt: TGTGCCATCATGGGGGGGGACGGATACGAGCAGTACTTC; cdr3_aa: CAIMGGDGYEQYF
j_call: TRBJ2-7; d_call: .; v_call: TRBV11-2; clone_size: few; cdr3_nt: TGTGCCAGCAGCTTAGATATGAACAGGGCCTACGAGCAGTACTTC; cdr3_aa: CASSLDMNRAYEQYF
j_call: TRBJ2-3; d_call: .; v_call: TRBV11-2; clone_size: .; cdr3_nt: TGTGCCAGCAGCTTAGAGCCCTTCCCCTCAGGATCCGATACGCAGTATTTT; cdr3_aa: CASSLEPFPSGSDTQYF
j_call: TRBJ2-5; d_call: TRBD2; v_call: TRBV20-1; clone_size: once; cdr3_nt: TGCAGTGCTAGTACTGCCGGGGCTAGCGGGAGATTGGGGGAGACCCAGTACTTC; cdr3_aa: CSASTAGASGRLGETQYF
j_call: TRBJ2-1; d_call: TRBD2; v_call: TRBV28; clone_size: .; cdr3_nt: TGTGCCAGCAGGACTAGCGGGAGGGCAGGTGAGCAGTTCTTC; cdr3_aa: CASRTSGRAGEQFF
j_call: TRBJ1-1; d_call: TRBD1; v_call: TRBV3-1/TRBV3-2; clone_size: .; cdr3_nt: TGTGCCAGCAGCACCCCGAGACAGGGGACTGAAGCTTTCTTT; cdr3_aa: CASSTPRQGTEAFF
j_call: TRBJ2-2; d_call: TRBD2; v_call: TRBV3-1/TRBV3-2; clone_size: .; cdr3_nt: TGTGCCAGCAGCCATGACCCTCTAGCGGGAGTTGGCGGGGAGCTGTTTTTT; cdr3_aa: CASSHDPLAGVGGELFF
j_call: TRBJ1-5; d_call: .; v_call: TRBV30; clone_size: .; cdr3_nt: TGTGCCTGGAGTTCTCGGGAGAATCAGCCCCAGCATTTT; cdr3_aa: CAWSSRENQPQHF
j_call: TRBJ1-3; d_call: .; v_call: TRBV7-8; clone_size: few; cdr3_nt: TGTGCCAGCAGCGGAGGACAGGGAAACACCATATATTTT; cdr3_aa: CASSGGQGNTIYF
j_call: TRBJ1-4; d_call: .; v_call: TRBV7-3; clone_size: .; cdr3_nt: TGTGCCAGCAGTAGATGGACAAATGAAAAACTGTTTTTT; cdr3_aa: CASSRWTNEKLFF
j_call: TRBJ2-7; d_call: .; v_call: TRBV2; clone_size: few; cdr3_nt: TGTGCCAGCAAATTTCTGGACTTGGGCGAGCAGTACTTC; cdr3_aa: CASKFLDLGEQYF
j_call: TRBJ1-6; d_call: TRBD1; v_call: TRBV30; clone_size: .; cdr3_nt: TGTGCCTGGAGAGGACAGGGGGCTTCACCCCTCCACTTT; cdr3_aa: CAWRGQGASPLHF
j_call: TRBJ1-1; d_call: .; v_call: TRBV5-1; clone_size: .; cdr3_nt: TGCGCCAGCACCCGAGACAACGCCGTGAACACTGAAGCTTTCTTT; cdr3_aa: CASTRDNAVNTEAFF
j_call: TRBJ1-5; d_call: .; v_call: TRBV7-2; clone_size: .; cdr3_nt: TGTGCCAGCAGCTCACAGGCGGGGGAGCCGTGGCATTTT; cdr3_aa: CASSSQAGEPWHF
j_call: TRBJ1-2; d_call: .; v_call: TRBV18; clone_size: .; cdr3_nt: TGTGCCAGCTCACCCGATCAGGATTATGGCTACACCTTC; cdr3_aa: CASSPDQDYGYTF
j_call: TRBJ2-5; d_call: .; v_call: TRBV7-2; clone_size: .; cdr3_nt: TGTGCCAGCAGCTATAGCGGACTTCAAGAGACCCAGTACTTC; cdr3_aa: CASSYSGLQETQYF
j_call: TRBJ2-2; d_call: .; v_call: TRBV18; clone_size: .; cdr3_nt: TGTGCCAGCTCACCCCCCGCCGGGAACACCGGGGAGCTGTTTTTT; cdr3_aa: CASSPPAGNTGELFF
j_call: TRBJ2-7; d_call: TRBD2; v_call: TRBV28; clone_size: .; cdr3_nt: TGTGCCAGCAGTTTACCCACTAGCGGCTACGAGCAGTACTTC; cdr3_aa: CASSLPTSGYEQYF
j_call: TRBJ2-7; d_call: .; v_call: TRBV15; clone_size: .; cdr3_nt: TGTGCCACCAGCCCTAGCAGGGGCTACGAGCAGTACTTC; cdr3_aa: CATSPSRGYEQYF
j_call: TRBJ1-2; d_call: .; v_call: TRBV4-1; clone_size: .; cdr3_nt: TGCGCCAGCAGCCAAGGTCGAGGGTCTGACTATGGCTACACCTTC; cdr3_aa: CASSQGRGSDYGYTF
j_call: TRBJ2-1; d_call: .; v_call: TRBV18; clone_size: .; cdr3_nt: TGTGCCAGCTCACCCACGCGACTCAGGGACAGGCTAGCGGGAAACAATGAGCAGTTCTTC; cdr3_aa: CASSPTRLRDRLAGNNEQFF
j_call: TRBJ2-1; d_call: .; v_call: TRBV2; clone_size: .; cdr3_nt: TGTGCCAGCAGTGAGGAACAGGACCACTACAATGAGCAGTTCTTC; cdr3_aa: CASSEEQDHYNEQFF
j_call: TRBJ2-7; d_call: .; v_call: TRBV9; clone_size: once; cdr3_nt: TGTGCCAGCAGCGTGGGACAACCGGGGGAGCAGTACTTC; cdr3_aa: CASSVGQPGEQYF
j_call: TRBJ2-5; d_call: TRBD1; v_call: TRBV19; clone_size: .; cdr3_nt: TGTGCCAGTAGTATTGGTTTTACAGGGGTCGGGGAGACCCAGTACTTC; cdr3_aa: CASSIGFTGVGETQYF
j_call: TRBJ2-5; d_call: TRBD1; v_call: TRBV5-1; clone_size: .; cdr3_nt: TGCGCCAGCAGCGTTAGACAGGGACAAGAGACCCAGTACTTC; cdr3_aa: CASSVRQGQETQYF
j_call: TRBJ2-7; d_call: .; v_call: TRBV3-1/TRBV3-2; clone_size: .; cdr3_nt: TGTGCCAGCAGCCTGTCCCTCGACAGCTCGGTCTACGAGCAGTACTTC; cdr3_aa: CASSLSLDSSVYEQYF
j_call: TRBJ2-1; d_call: TRBD2; v_call: TRBV10-3; clone_size: few; cdr3_nt: TGTGCCATCAGTGAGGGGACTAGCGATTACAATGAGCAGTTCTTC; cdr3_aa: CAISEGTSDYNEQFF
j_call: TRBJ1-6; d_call: .; v_call: TRBV27; clone_size: .; cdr3_nt: TGTGCCAGCAGGACTAGGGAGGGGGTATATTCACCCCTCCACTTT; cdr3_aa: CASRTREGVYSPLHF
j_call: TRBJ1-5; d_call: .; v_call: TRBV6-6; clone_size: once; cdr3_nt: TGTGCCAGCAGATTAGGGGTCAATCAGCCCCAGCATTTT; cdr3_aa: CASRLGVNQPQHF
j_call: TRBJ2-7; d_call: TRBD1; v_call: TRBV27; clone_size: .; cdr3_nt: TGTGCCAGCACCACCCTCCGGGACAGGGTTGGCGAGCAGTACTTC; cdr3_aa: CASTTLRDRVGEQYF
j_call: TRBJ1-5; d_call: .; v_call: TRBV12-3/TRBV12-4; clone_size: .; cdr3_nt: TGTGCCAGCAGTTTACCGCAGGGTCAGCCCCAGCATTTT; cdr3_aa: CASSLPQGQPQHF
j_call: TRBJ1-6; d_call: .; v_call: TRBV7-9; clone_size: .; cdr3_nt: TGTGCCAGCAGCCAAGACAGAGCTAATTCACCCCTCCACTTT; cdr3_aa: CASSQDRANSPLHF
j_call: TRBJ2-2; d_call: TRBD1; v_call: TRBV7-9; clone_size: .; cdr3_nt: TGTGCCAGCAGCCGAGGGACAGGGGGCAACACCGGGGAGCTGTTTTTT; cdr3_aa: CASSRGTGGNTGELFF
j_call: TRBJ2-2; d_call: TRBD1; v_call: TRBV3-1/TRBV3-2; clone_size: .; cdr3_nt: TGTGCCAGCAGCCAAGTAACAACAGGGGGCACCGGGGAGCTGTTTTTT; cdr3_aa: CASSQVTTGGTGELFF
j_call: TRBJ2-2; d_call: .; v_call: TRBV6-1; clone_size: .; cdr3_nt: TGTGCCAGCAGTGACACATTCATCGGGGAGCTGTTTTTT; cdr3_aa: CASSDTFIGELFF
j_call: TRBJ1-2; d_call: TRBD1; v_call: TRBV5-8; clone_size: .; cdr3_nt: TGTGCCAGCAGCTCCCTAGACAGGGCGGCCTATGGCTACACCTTC; cdr3_aa: CASSSLDRAAYGYTF
j_call: TRBJ2-5; d_call: TRBD1; v_call: TRBV6-5; clone_size: .; cdr3_nt: TGTGCCAGCAGGCGGGACAGGGTGGAGACCCAGTACTTC; cdr3_aa: CASRRDRVETQYF
j_call: TRBJ1-1; d_call: .; v_call: TRBV27; clone_size: .; cdr3_nt: TGTGCCAGCAGTTTTAGAAGGGGCACTGAAGCTTTCTTT; cdr3_aa: CASSFRRGTEAFF
j_call: TRBJ2-3; d_call: TRBD1; v_call: TRBV15; clone_size: .; cdr3_nt: TGTGCCACCAGCAGAGGACAGGGGCTTGTGGATACGCAGTATTTT; cdr3_aa: CATSRGQGLVDTQYF
j_call: TRBJ2-1; d_call: TRBD2; v_call: TRBV28; clone_size: once; cdr3_nt: TGTGCCAGCAGTTTAACAGCGGGAGGCACGAATGAGCAGTTCTTC; cdr3_aa: CASSLTAGGTNEQFF
j_call: TRBJ2-7; d_call: TRBD2; v_call: TRBV6-1; clone_size: .; cdr3_nt: TGTGCCAGCAGTGAATCGTACCGACTAGCGGGGTACTACGAGCAGTACTTC; cdr3_aa: CASSESYRLAGYYEQYF
j_call: TRBJ2-2; d_call: .; v_call: TRBV30; clone_size: .; cdr3_nt: TGTGCCTGGTGCAGGCAGGTGACGAACACCGGGGAGCTGTTTTTT; cdr3_aa: CAWCRQVTNTGELFF
j_call: TRBJ2-7; d_call: TRBD2; v_call: TRBV3-1/TRBV3-2; clone_size: .; cdr3_nt: TGTGCCAGCAGCCAAGGCTGGCGGGAGTCCTACGAGCAGTACTTC; cdr3_aa: CASSQGWRESYEQYF
j_call: TRBJ2-1; d_call: .; v_call: TRBV7-8; clone_size: .; cdr3_nt: TGTGCCAGCAGCTTAATCAGCGGGCCCTACAATGAGCAGTTCTTC; cdr3_aa: CASSLISGPYNEQFF
j_call: TRBJ2-7; d_call: .; v_call: TRBV6-2/TRBV6-3; clone_size: .; cdr3_nt: TGTGCCAGCAGTTACTCTGGGCAGATCTCCTACGAGCAGTACTTC; cdr3_aa: CASSYSGQISYEQYF
j_call: TRBJ2-1; d_call: TRBD2; v_call: TRBV6-5; clone_size: .; cdr3_nt: TGTGCCAGCACGACTAGCGGGGCTCACAATGAGCAGTTCTTC; cdr3_aa: CASTTSGAHNEQFF
j_call: TRBJ1-2; d_call: TRBD1; v_call: TRBV28; clone_size: .; cdr3_nt: TGTGCCAGCAGATCCGGGACAGGGGGTTTATATGGCCACACCTTC; cdr3_aa: CASRSGTGGLYGHTF
j_call: TRBJ2-5; d_call: .; v_call: TRBV5-1; clone_size: .; cdr3_nt: TGCGCCAGCAGGAGACAGGAACAAGAGACCCAGTACTTC; cdr3_aa: CASRRQEQETQYF
j_call: TRBJ2-3; d_call: TRBD1; v_call: TRBV28; clone_size: .; cdr3_nt: TGTGCCAGCAGCGACAGGGTGCCAGATACGCAGTATTTT; cdr3_aa: CASSDRVPDTQYF